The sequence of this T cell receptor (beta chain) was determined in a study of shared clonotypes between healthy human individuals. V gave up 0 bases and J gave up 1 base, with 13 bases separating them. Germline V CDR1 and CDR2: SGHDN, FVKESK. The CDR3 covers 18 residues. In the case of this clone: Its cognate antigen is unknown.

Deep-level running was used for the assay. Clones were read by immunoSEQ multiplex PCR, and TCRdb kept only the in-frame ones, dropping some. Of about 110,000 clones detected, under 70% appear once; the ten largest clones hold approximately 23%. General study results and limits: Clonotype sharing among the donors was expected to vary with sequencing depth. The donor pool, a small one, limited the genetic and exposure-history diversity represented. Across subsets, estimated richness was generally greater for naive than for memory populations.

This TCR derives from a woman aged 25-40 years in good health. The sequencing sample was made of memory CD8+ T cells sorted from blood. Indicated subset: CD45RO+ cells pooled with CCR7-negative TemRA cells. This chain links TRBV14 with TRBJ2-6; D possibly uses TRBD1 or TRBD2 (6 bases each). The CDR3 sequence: CASSQDSGAESGANVLTF. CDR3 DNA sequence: TGTGCCAGCAGCCAAGATTCGGGGGCAGAATCTGGGGCCAACGTCCTGACTTTC. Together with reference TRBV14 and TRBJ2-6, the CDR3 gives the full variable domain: EAGVTQFPSHSVIEKGQTVTLRCDPISGHDNLYWYRRVMGKEIKFLLHFVKESKQDESGMPNNRFLAERTGGTYSTLKVQPAELEDSGVYFCASSQDSGAESGANVLTFGAGSRLTVL.